The clone carrying this TCR beta chain was seen once. These data are taken from a study of blood T cell repertoires in COVID-19. Whole-study context: Specimens from acute and convalescent COVID-19 originated in the United States, Italy and Spain.

Libraries were prepared by immunoSEQ multiplex PCR; TCRdb keeps only in-frame clonotypes and omits some of them. This sample carries about 130,000 clones, roughly four fifths of them seen once, and the ten largest clones take approximately 10%. With V trimmed by 3 bases and J by 2 bases, 11 bases remained unmatched. The CDR3 length is 18 residues. CDR1 and CDR2 from the germline V gene are SGDLS and YYNGEE. Sequenced material: PBMCs or T cells enriched from blood (not recorded which). The chain has TRBV9 and TRBJ1-3; 10 bases line up with TRBD1. This TCR was sampled from a middle-aged man who had recovered from COVID-19. The CDR3 region has the DNA TGTGCCAGCAGCGCGGATCTGCATGACAGGGGGCCTGGAAACACCATATATTTT. Its protein product is CASSADLHDRGPGNTIYF.